The clone carrying this T cell receptor (beta chain) was recorded at least ten times. Its antigen is unknown. This CDR3 has 14 residues. V was pared by 5 bases and J by 1 base, with 11 bases between. Germline assignment: CDR1 SEHNR and CDR2 FQNEAQ (reference sequence). RNA transcripts were the template for amplifying TCR beta CDR3 regions. Carried out on the TCR CDR3, a first-round RT-PCR used the HTBI primer set. Each CDR3 protein gets one entry after TCRdb re-called the multiplex PCR reads with MiXCR. The sample holds fewer than 750,000 distinct CDR3 sequences, approximately 15% seen once. This sample is part of a study of T cells in Graves' hyperthyroidism and ophthalmopathy. Study-wide context: It was at initial diagnosis, before any treatment, that peripheral blood was collected.

Study-wide results and limits: Stable hyperthyroidism was separated from ophthalmopathy by a model based on 13 V-J features.

Ophthalmopathy cases scored 3 or more on the Clinical Activity Score and 4 or more on NOSPECS grade, with duration below 3 months. Uncontrolled infection, other autoimmune disease, pregnancy or lactation disqualified patients from enrolment. This rearrangement joins TRBV7-9 to TRBJ2-5; D is perhaps TRBD2 (6 bases). The specimen sequenced was blood. This TCR came from a woman in her 50s with Graves' ophthalmopathy. CDR3 DNA: TGTGCCAGCAGCCCTCCTAGCGCCCAAGAGACCCAGTACTTC. This encodes CASSPPSAQETQYF.